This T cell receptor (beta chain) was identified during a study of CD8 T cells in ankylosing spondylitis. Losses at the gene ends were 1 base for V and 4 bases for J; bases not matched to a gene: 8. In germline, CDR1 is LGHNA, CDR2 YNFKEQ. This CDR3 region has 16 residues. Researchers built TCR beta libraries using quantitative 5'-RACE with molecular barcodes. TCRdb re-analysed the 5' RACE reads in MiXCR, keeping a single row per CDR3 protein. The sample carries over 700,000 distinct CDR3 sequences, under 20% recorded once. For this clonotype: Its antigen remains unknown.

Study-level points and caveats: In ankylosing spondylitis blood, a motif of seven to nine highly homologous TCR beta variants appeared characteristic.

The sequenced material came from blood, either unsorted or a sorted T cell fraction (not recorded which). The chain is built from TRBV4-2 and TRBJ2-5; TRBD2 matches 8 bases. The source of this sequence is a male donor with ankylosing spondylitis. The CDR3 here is CASSQAGTRKGETQYF. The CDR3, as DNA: TGTGCCAGCAGCCAAGCCGGGACTAGAAAAGGAGAGACCCAGTACTTC.